This T cell receptor (beta chain) stems from a study of CD8 T cells in ankylosing spondylitis (dated by TCRdb to about 2017). For context, the study as a whole: The study profiled T cell receptor beta repertoires in healthy donors and ankylosing spondylitis patients to find disease-linked TCR variants. Peripheral blood samples were taken, and synovial fluid was additionally collected from ankylosing spondylitis patients. The whole study cohort included 85 to 120 healthy donors and roughly 24 ankylosing spondylitis patients.

Results and caveats for the whole study, not just this receptor: The disease-linked clones showed a CD8+ phenotype and occurred at relatively low frequencies in peripheral blood. Blood from ankylosing spondylitis patients appeared to be characterized by a TCR beta motif made up of 8 or 9 highly homologous amino acid variants. Significant enrichment of the disease-linked clones was reported in matched synovial fluid samples from ankylosing spondylitis patients. Some of the motif variants had been reported before in the synovial fluid and blood of reactive arthritis patients, a finding that suggests common disease-initiation mechanisms.

This clonotype was seen a few times. Its target antigen remains unknown. The input lacks base qualities; no much larger clone sits a single base away. For CDR1 and CDR2, the germline V gene lists MDHEN and SYDVKM. V has 6 bases trimmed and J has 4 bases trimmed; junction bases matching no gene number 11. Inclusive of the bounding cysteine and phenylalanine, the CDR3 is 15 residues long. Left in the record is the CDR3 DNA by itself, 45 bases read in frame from the first base. Sequencing instrument: Illumina HiSeq 2500. TCR beta libraries were prepared by quantitative 5'-RACE with molecular barcodes. On the authors' methods: To identify disease-linked TCR variants, a new computational method was used, one built on a probabilistic model of VDJ rearrangement. The raw public reads went through TCRdb reprocessing: fastp at Q25, MiXCR clone calling, in-frame beta chains kept. Duplicate CDR3 protein sequences are folded into a single record with the most common DNA and genes. TCRdb, not the original authors, processed these V and J calls. For this sample the table gives almost 400,000 distinct CDR3 sequences, of which about a fifth were detected only once. Together, the top ten hold around 16% of the sample.

This clonotype originated in a male donor with ankylosing spondylitis. The chain uses TRBV28 and TRBJ2-7; TRBD2 fits 8 bases in the junction. The source material was blood, either unsorted or a sorted T cell fraction (not recorded which). The sequence in DNA is TGTGCCAGCAGGGTAACAGCGGGAGTAAGGTACGAGCAGTACTTC. Its coded protein is CASRVTAGVRYEQYF.